A single sample is the source of the 5 T cell receptor beta chains below, sequenced in a study of blood T cell repertoires in COVID-19. Method: immunoSEQ multiplex PCR; TCRdb's copy keeps in-frame clones and lacks some. The table records 150,000 to 200,000 clones, 90% to 95% of them present only once. Sequencing was performed on peripheral blood. The receptors were sampled from a woman in her fifties or sixties with acute or convalescent COVID-19.

The chain is built from TRBV19 and TRBJ1-2; D might be TRBD1 (6 bases). CDR1 and CDR2 (germline): LNHDA, SQIVND (reference sequence). This CDR3 contains 13 residues. V was cut by 7 bases and J by 2 bases, with 11 bases left in between. CDR3 protein: CASNPGHNYGYTF. DNA of the CDR3: TGTGCCAGTAATCCGGGACACAACTATGGCTACACCTTC.

This chain joins TRBV9 and TRBJ2-3, with 9 bases fitting TRBD1. CDR3 length: 16 residues. The V gene's germline CDR1 is SGDLS and CDR2 YYNGEE. V was pared by 3 bases and J by 1 base, with 6 bases of the junction left unmatched. CDR3 nucleotide sequence: TGTGCCAGCAGCGCACTCTGGACAGGGGGCACAGATACGCAGTATTTT. This sequence encodes CASSALWTGGTDTQYF.

There are a few counts of this clone. The J gene is TRBJ2-1, the V gene TRBV2; 11 bases align to TRBD1. This CDR3 is built from 15 residues. V was pared by 6 bases and J by 8 bases, with 9 bases of the junction left unmatched. From germline, CDR1 is SNHLY and CDR2 FYNNEI. DNA for the CDR3: TGTGCCAGCAGGATCGGACAGGGGGCAGGGGATGAGCAGTTCTTC. This gives the protein CASRIGQGAGDEQFF.

This clone has a single count. This chain uses TRBV14 with TRBJ1-4, with D unresolved. Between the trimmed V and J ends, which lost 0 bases and 8 bases, there was a span of 13 bases. Germline V gene data show CDR1 as SGHDN and CDR2 as FVKESK. The CDR3 covers 15 residues. CDR3 nucleotides: TGTGCCAGCAGCCAAGAAAAGTATCCAGGAGAAAAACTGTTTTTT. Its translation is CASSQEKYPGEKLFF.

This chain links TRBV4-1 with TRBJ2-7, with 8 bases that match TRBD2. Germline values: CDR1 MGHRA, CDR2 YSYEKL. With 2 bases clipped from V and 2 bases from J, the junction kept 26 bases outside the gene matches. This CDR3 contains 22 residues. DNA for the CDR3: TGCGCCAGCAGCCAAAAGTGCCAAGTAGTATATGCGTACGGCGGGAGGACCTACGAGCAGTACTTC. Translation: CASSQKCQVVYAYGGRTYEQYF.